The 28 T cell receptor beta chains reported below all come from one sample, sequenced in a study of blood T cell repertoires in COVID-19. Only in-frame clones appear in the TCRdb table, and some are missing; sequencing was by immunoSEQ multiplex PCR. The table has about 190,000 clones, approximately 79% seen once. Sequenced: peripheral blood. Receptor source: a man over 45 who had recovered from COVID-19.

The rearrangement uses TRBV3-1 (or the pseudogene TRBV3-2) and TRBJ2-3; a weak D match, TRBD2 (6 bases). This CDR3 is 15 amino acids long. The germline V gene encodes CDR1 LGHDT and CDR2 YNNKEL (reference sequence). Trimming removed 4 bases at V and 5 bases at J, with 16 bases between. CDR3 in amino acids: CASSPRTTPGDTQYF. DNA for the CDR3: TGTGCCAGCAGCCCAAGGACTACCCCCGGAGATACGCAGTATTTT.

A single count supports this clone. This chain uses TRBV7-2 with TRBJ1-4; D is perhaps TRBD1 (6 bases). Germline V CDR1 and CDR2: SGHTA, FQGNSA. The CDR3 contains 18 residues. The V and J ends lost 5 bases and 7 bases respectively, with 26 bases between them. CDR3: CASSHTPVRGGGSEKLFF. The DNA for the CDR3 is TGTGCCAGCAGCCACACCCCAGTCCGGGGAGGGGGTTCTGAAAAACTGTTTTTT.

This rearrangement joins TRBV6-5 to TRBJ1-6; a weak D match, TRBD1 (6 bases). This CDR3 spans 13 amino acids. Trimming took off 8 bases at V and 7 bases at J, with 12 bases between the two ends. Germline CDR1 MNHEY, CDR2 SVGAGI. CDR3 nucleotides: TGTGCCAGCCGAGAGGGGGACAATTCACCCCTCCACTTT. It is translated as CASREGDNSPLHF.

The chain is built from TRBV27 and TRBJ2-5; 12 nucleotides line up with TRBD2. V shed 5 bases and J 0 bases; nucleotides not matched to a gene: 7. CDR1 is MNHEY and CDR2 is SMNVEV in the germline V gene (reference sequence). The CDR3 sequence is 17 residues long. In nucleotides, the CDR3 is TGTGCCAGCAGTCCCCGGGGACTAGCGGGTTACCAAGAGACCCAGTACTTC. Protein product: CASSPRGLAGYQETQYF.

The gene calls are TRBV5-6 and TRBJ2-1, with TRBD2 as a possible D gene (5 bases). The CDR3 totals 16 residues. The germline gives CDR1 SGHDT, CDR2 YYEEEE. V was cut by 0 bases and J by 2 bases, with 12 bases left in between. The CDR3 region has the DNA TGTGCCAGCAGCTTGGCGGCGGGCCCTGCCTACAATGAGCAGTTCTTC. This sequence encodes CASSLAAGPAYNEQFF.

The rearrangement uses TRBV7-9 and TRBJ1-2; tentatively, D is TRBD1 (6 bases). This CDR3 comprises 13 residues. The V end was cut by 3 bases, the J end by 6 bases, with 11 bases between. Germline loops: CDR1 SEHNR, CDR2 FQNEAQ (reference sequence). The CDR3 loop reads CASSLTGADGYTF. CDR3 nucleotide sequence: TGTGCCAGCAGCTTGACAGGAGCGGATGGCTACACCTTC.

This clone has just a few counts. CDR3 protein: CASSLSGGATEAFF. CDR3 DNA: TGCGCCAGCAGCTTGTCAGGGGGCGCCACTGAAGCTTTCTTT. The chain has TRBV5-1 and TRBJ1-1, with 8 bases identical to TRBD1. The CDR3 sequence is 14 residues long. Germline-derived CDR1 and CDR2 are SGHRS and YFSETQ. V was clipped by 1 base and J by 4 bases; unmatched bases: 3.

This clone appeared once. This chain connects TRBV19 to TRBJ2-5; 8 bases align to TRBD2. Germline CDR1 reads LNHDA; CDR2 reads SQIVND (reference sequence). V trimming: 6 bases; J trimming: 5 bases; junction bases outside the gene matches: 8. The CDR3 sequence is 14 residues long. The CDR3 nucleotides read TGTGCCAGTAGCGGGGGGGCCAGCGGGGAGACCCAGTACTTC. It codes for CASSGGASGETQYF.

The rearrangement links TRBV7-3 to TRBJ2-1, with 15 bases aligning to TRBD2. This CDR3 has 20 amino acids. With 1 base clipped from V and 4 bases from J, the junction kept 11 bases outside the gene matches. Germline CDR1 reads SGHTA; CDR2 reads FQGTGA. The CDR3 spells CASSLKPSGLAGGSYNEQFF. CDR3 DNA: TGTGCCAGCAGCTTAAAGCCCTCGGGACTAGCGGGAGGCTCTTACAATGAGCAGTTCTTC.

V usage is TRBV24-1 and J usage is TRBJ2-1; 10 bases are shared with TRBD1. This CDR3 comprises 19 residues. Germline CDR1 is KGHDR and CDR2 is SFDVKD. Trimming removed 1 base from V and 0 bases from J; junction bases left unmatched: 8. In DNA form, the CDR3 reads TGTGCCACCAGTGATTTCGGGACAGGGGATCTAAGCTCCTACAATGAGCAGTTCTTC. It codes for CATSDFGTGDLSSYNEQFF.

This chain links TRBV7-3 with TRBJ1-1; 8 bases line up with TRBD1. The trim removed 6 bases at V and 0 bases at J, leaving 6 bases unmatched. Germline CDR1 reads SGHTA; CDR2 reads FQGTGA. The CDR3 runs to 15 residues. As DNA, the CDR3 is TGTGCCAGCAGGCAGACAGGGGCGGTGAACACTGAAGCTTTCTTT. It yields the protein CASRQTGAVNTEAFF.

This chain connects TRBV30 to TRBJ1-1; 10 nucleotides line up with TRBD1. There are 16 residues in the CDR3. J lost 0 bases, V lost 6 bases, and 10 bases had no gene match. Germline V CDR1 and CDR2: GTSNPN, SVGIG (reference sequence). CDR3 in DNA: TGTGCCTGTCCTCCCCGGACAGGGGGTTTGAACACTGAAGCTTTCTTT. Translation: CACPPRTGGLNTEAFF. The whole variable domain, filled in from reference TRBV30 and TRBJ1-1, reads SQTIHQWPATLVQPVGSPLSLECTVEGTSNPNLYWYRQAAGRGLQLLFYSVGIGQISSEVPQNLSASRPQDRQFILSSKKLLLSDSGFYLCACPPRTGGLNTEAFFGQGTRLTVV.

The chain has TRBV19 and TRBJ2-7, with 8 nucleotides matching TRBD1. Germline lookup yields CDR1 LNHDA and CDR2 SQIVND (reference sequence). The CDR3 has 13 residues. The CDR3 DNA follows: TGTGCAACTAGCCGGGACAGGTTCTACGAGCAGTACTTC. Protein sequence: CATSRDRFYEQYF.

The genes are TRBV18 and TRBJ2-7, with 13 bases fitting TRBD2. This CDR3 is 15 amino acids long. V lost 3 bases to trimming and J lost 6 bases; unmatched junction nucleotides: 5. The germline gives CDR1 KGHSH, CDR2 LQKENI. CDR3 protein: CASSPGTSGKFEQYF. The CDR3 DNA follows: TGTGCCAGCTCACCTGGGACTAGCGGGAAGTTCGAGCAGTACTTC.

V and J are TRBV19 and TRBJ1-6, with 7 nucleotides matching TRBD1. This CDR3 is 14 amino acids long. J lost 8 bases, V lost 3 bases, and 4 bases had no gene match. Germline assignment: CDR1 LNHDA and CDR2 SQIVND (reference sequence). In nucleotides, the CDR3 is TGTGCCAGTAGTATCAGAACAGGGGATTCACCCCTCCACTTT. It is translated as CASSIRTGDSPLHF. Filled out from reference TRBV19 and TRBJ1-6, the complete variable domain reads DGGITQSPKYLFRKEGQNVTLSCEQNLNHDAMYWYRQDPGQGLRLIYYSQIVNDFQKGDIAEGYSVSREKKESFPLTVTSAQKNPTAFYLCASSIRTGDSPLHFGNGTRLTVT.

V gene TRBV27 combines with J gene TRBJ2-1; 10 bases are shared with TRBD2. The CDR3 is 15 residues long. V trimming: 6 bases; J trimming: 4 bases; junction bases outside the gene matches: 6. Germline-derived CDR1 and CDR2 are MNHEY and SMNVEV (reference sequence). The CDR3 sequence: CASSPWTSGYNEQFF. The CDR3 bases are TGTGCCAGCAGCCCCTGGACTAGCGGTTACAATGAGCAGTTCTTC.

This clone has more than one count but fewer than ten. This chain joins TRBV11-2 and TRBJ2-7, with a tentative D call TRBD2 (5 bases). CDR3 size: 14 residues. Trimming took 4 bases from V and 10 from J, leaving 20 bases between them. In germline, CDR1 is SGHAT, CDR2 FQNNGV. For the CDR3, the DNA is TGTGCCAGCAGCTCCCACTCCGGTGGTAGCGAACAGTACTTC. Translation gives CASSSHSGGSEQYF.

The chain employs TRBV7-8 and TRBJ2-7; 11 bases fit TRBD2. V lost 8 bases to trimming and J lost 0 bases; unmatched junction nucleotides: 3. The CDR3 is 14 amino acids. Germline lookup yields CDR1 SGHVS and CDR2 FQNEAQ. The CDR3 sequence is CASGTSGSSYEQYF. As DNA, the CDR3 is TGTGCCAGCGGGACTAGCGGATCCTCCTACGAGCAGTACTTC.

This chain links TRBV2 with TRBJ2-5; D is ambiguous. CDR3 length: 15 amino acids. Between the trimmed V and J ends, which lost 5 bases and 1 base, there was a span of 14 bases. Per germline, CDR1 SNHLY and CDR2 FYNNEI. This CDR3 is CASSLNWRFQETQYF. CDR3 DNA sequence: TGTGCCAGCAGTCTTAACTGGCGGTTCCAAGAGACCCAGTACTTC.

The chain carries TRBV29-1 and TRBJ2-1, with D uncertain. The V gene lost 6 bases and the J gene lost 1 base, with 19 bases spanning the gap. Germline CDR1 reads SQVTM; CDR2 reads ANQGSEA. The CDR3 is 16 amino acids. The CDR3 reads CSVTPRRTGSYNEQFF. In DNA form, the CDR3 reads TGCAGCGTCACACCTCGGAGAACCGGTTCCTACAATGAGCAGTTCTTC.

This chain uses TRBV9 with TRBJ1-4; TRBD1 is a possible D gene (6 bases). Germline V lookup: CDR1 SGDLS, CDR2 YYNGEE. The CDR3 extends over 20 amino acids. V shed 0 bases and J shed 0 bases, with 21 bases lying between them. The CDR3 region has the DNA TGTGCCAGCAGCGTAGGAATAGGGGGTACCGGCACCGCAACTAATGAAAAACTGTTTTTT. Protein sequence: CASSVGIGGTGTATNEKLFF.

The V and J genes are TRBV19 and TRBJ2-1, with 10 bases identical to TRBD2. The CDR3 has 15 residues. Germline CDR1 reads LNHDA; CDR2 reads SQIVND (reference sequence). Unmatched junction bases numbered 6, after V lost 3 bases and J lost 7 bases. The CDR3 loop is CASSITSGTSNEQFF. In nucleotides, the CDR3 is TGTGCCAGTAGTATCACTAGCGGGACTTCTAATGAGCAGTTCTTC.

This rearrangement joins TRBV28 to TRBJ1-2; 8 positions agree with TRBD1. The trim removed 10 bases at V and 8 bases at J, leaving 6 bases unmatched. Germline assignment: CDR1 MDHEN and CDR2 SYDVKM. CDR3 length: 11 residues. This chain's CDR3 is CATQGANGYTF. DNA of the CDR3: TGTGCCACCCAGGGGGCGAACGGCTACACCTTC.

This clone was seen just once. The V call is TRBV21-1, the J call TRBJ2-7; the table's D call TRBD2 went unverified against the DNA. TRBV21-1 is a recognized pseudogene. CDR3 size: 13 residues. CDR3 bases: TGTGCCAGCGGACTAGCGGGAGACCGCGAGCAGTACTTC. Translation: CASGLAGDREQYF.

V gene TRBV6-5 combines with J gene TRBJ1-1, with D perhaps matching TRBD1 (6 bases). With 7 bases removed from V and 1 base from J, the gap between germline ends came to 10 bases. The germline V gene has CDR1 MNHEY and CDR2 SVGAGI. The CDR3 is 13 amino acids. CDR3 in amino acids: CASKPGQNTEAFF. The CDR3 nucleotides are TGTGCCAGCAAACCGGGACAGAACACTGAAGCTTTCTTT.

This chain joins TRBV6-5 and TRBJ1-1, with TRBD1 matching 7 bases. V lost 5 bases, J lost 7 bases, and 10 bases stayed unmatched. This CDR3 has 14 residues. CDR1 is MNHEY, CDR2 SVGAGI, per germline. The CDR3 bases are TGTGCCAGCAGTACCAATAAGGGGGCCGGTGAAGCTTTCTTT. It encodes CASSTNKGAGEAFF.

The chain has TRBV6-7 and TRBJ2-2; TRBD2 matches at 9 bases. TRBV6-7 falls under the ORF class, with uncertain function. V lost 2 bases and J lost 1; bases outside the gene matches: 5. The CDR3 runs 17 residues. CDR3 protein: CASSYELAGRNTGELFF. The CDR3 DNA follows: TGTGCCAGCAGTTACGAGCTAGCGGGACGGAACACCGGGGAGCTGTTTTTT.

The chain combines TRBV7-2 with TRBJ1-2; 9 bases agree with TRBD1. CDR3 size: 15 residues. Per the germline V gene, CDR1 is SGHTA and CDR2 is FQGNSA. V shed 1 base and J 2 bases; nucleotides not matched to a gene: 2. This CDR3 reads CASSLVGQGNYGYTF. The CDR3 region has the DNA TGTGCCAGCAGCTTAGTGGGACAGGGCAACTATGGCTACACCTTC.